This T cell receptor beta chain originates from a study of naive and memory T cell subsets. The CDR3 runs to 15 residues. Germline lookup yields CDR1 SGHTA and CDR2 FQGNSA. Overall study findings and caveats: A few larger clonotypes appeared in naive repertoires, especially CD8, possibly memory cells re-expressing CD45RA. Over 85% of naive TCR sequences appeared only once, unlike memory subsets. In CD4 and CD8 cells, diversity dropped from naive through EMRA.

Concerning this clonotype itself: As yet, its antigen is unknown. The junction shows a germline mismatch at one end, possibly a read error.

An equimolar mix of two oligonucleotides served as the beta constant-region primer for TRBC1 and TRBC2. TCRdb used MiXCR to reprocess the UMI-ligation and nested PCR reads, holding one entry per CDR3 protein. The sample records around 160,000 distinct CDR3 sequences, about 18% being singletons. The chain has TRBV7-2 and TRBJ1-6; TRBD1 aligns across 9 bases. The sample taken for sequencing was naive CD4+ T cells from blood. This clonotype was sampled from a human donor in good health. The CDR3 reads CAGSSGGTGHSPLHF. DNA for the CDR3: TGTGCCGGCAGCTCAGGAGGGACAGGGCATTCACCCCTCCACTTT.